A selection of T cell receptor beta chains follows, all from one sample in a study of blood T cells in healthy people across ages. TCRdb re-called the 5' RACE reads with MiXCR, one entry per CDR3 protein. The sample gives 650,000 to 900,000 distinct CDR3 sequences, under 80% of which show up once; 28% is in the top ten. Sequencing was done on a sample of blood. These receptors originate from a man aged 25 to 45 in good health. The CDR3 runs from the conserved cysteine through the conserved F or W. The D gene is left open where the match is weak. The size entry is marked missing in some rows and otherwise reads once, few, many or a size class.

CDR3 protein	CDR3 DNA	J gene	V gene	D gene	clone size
CASILPGANLYGYTF	TGTGCCAGCATTCTGCCCGGGGCAAATCTCTATGGCTACACCTTC	TRBJ1-2	TRBV7-2	.	.
CASNWLPLQQGARETQYF	TGCGCCAGCAACTGGCTCCCCTTACAACAGGGGGCGCGGGAGACCCAGTACTTC	TRBJ2-5	TRBV5-1	TRBD1	.
CSASPPFLLTSTDTQYF	TGCAGTGCTAGCCCCCCTTTCCTTCTAACTAGCACAGATACGCAGTATTTT	TRBJ2-3	TRBV20-1	.	.
CASSLGVGRQGGDIQYF	TGTGCCAGCAGCTTAGGCGTTGGGAGACAGGGAGGGGACATTCAGTACTTC	TRBJ2-4	TRBV7-2	.	few
CASSYPRQRSYEQYF	TGTGCCAGCAGTTACCCGAGACAGAGATCCTACGAGCAGTACTTC	TRBJ2-7	TRBV6-5	.	.
CASSAAGPIYNEQFF	TGTGCCAGCAGCGCAGCGGGGCCAATTTACAATGAGCAGTTCTTC	TRBJ2-1	TRBV9	TRBD2	.
CASSWIREGGYTF	TGTGCCAGCAGCTGGATCCGTGAGGGGGGCTACACCTTC	TRBJ1-2	TRBV5-6	.	.
CSAKGGGAYTDTQYF	TGCAGTGCTAAAGGAGGGGGGGCCTACACAGATACGCAGTATTTT	TRBJ2-3	TRBV20-1	.	.
CASRGSRDRGGSGNQPQHF	TGTGCCAGCAGGGGTTCCCGGGACAGGGGGGGGAGTGGCAATCAGCCCCAGCATTTT	TRBJ1-5	TRBV2	TRBD1	.
CSANGAANSPLHF	TGCAGTGCTAACGGAGCCGCCAATTCACCCCTCCACTTT	TRBJ1-6	TRBV20-1	.	.
CASSLSPPTSGGGEQYF	TGTGCCAGCAGCTTATCCCCCCCGACTAGCGGGGGGGGTGAGCAGTACTTC	TRBJ2-7	TRBV7-2	TRBD2	.
CASSLVSRSTGELFF	TGTGCCAGCAGCTTGGTGTCTCGCAGCACCGGGGAGCTGTTTTTT	TRBJ2-2	TRBV5-5	.	.
CASSEPGRFQETQYF	TGTGCCAGCAGCGAACCAGGGAGATTTCAAGAGACCCAGTACTTC	TRBJ2-5	TRBV11-1	.	few
CASSDPIWDTQYF	TGTGCCAGCAGCGACCCCATCTGGGATACGCAGTATTTT	TRBJ2-3	TRBV9	.	.
CATYGTGNTEAFF	TGTGCCACCTATGGGACAGGGAACACTGAAGCTTTCTTT	TRBJ1-1	TRBV27	TRBD1	.
CASSTGFNEKLFF	TGTGCCAGCAGTACAGGGTTTAATGAAAAACTGTTTTTT	TRBJ1-4	TRBV6-1	.	.
CASRPALAKNIQYF	TGTGCCAGCAGGCCAGCTCTAGCCAAAAACATTCAGTACTTC	TRBJ2-4	TRBV3-1	.	.
CASSYRVEETQYF	TGTGCCAGCAGTTATAGGGTGGAGGAGACCCAGTACTTC	TRBJ2-5	TRBV6-2/TRBV6-3	.	few
CASSFGVYNSPLHF	TGTGCCAGCAGTTTTGGGGTCTATAATTCACCCCTCCACTTT	TRBJ1-6	TRBV6-2/TRBV6-3	.	.
CASSQDPGVRNQPQHF	TGTGCCAGCAGCCAAGATCCCGGGGTTCGCAATCAGCCCCAGCATTTT	TRBJ1-5	TRBV3-1	.	.
CAISESEGSGANVLTF	TGTGCCATCAGTGAGTCCGAAGGGTCTGGGGCCAACGTCCTGACTTTC	TRBJ2-6	TRBV10-3	.	.
CASSVAPFVSGYDTGTQYF	TGTGCCAGCAGCGTAGCCCCCTTCGTCTCAGGGTACGATACAGGTACGCAGTATTTT	TRBJ2-3	TRBV9	.	.
CASSEQGARDEQYF	TGTGCCAGCAGCGAACAGGGGGCGCGGGACGAGCAGTACTTC	TRBJ2-7	TRBV9	TRBD1	.
CASSGAGMNEQFF	TGTGCCAGCAGTGGGGCAGGGATGAATGAGCAGTTCTTC	TRBJ2-1	TRBV12-3/TRBV12-4	.	.
CASSPGQPRDGYTF	TGCGCCAGCAGCCCCGGGCAGCCGAGGGATGGCTACACCTTC	TRBJ1-2	TRBV5-1	.	few
CASSACPWGQGAETQYF	TGTGCCAGCAGCGCCTGTCCATGGGGACAGGGGGCTGAGACCCAGTACTTC	TRBJ2-5	TRBV6-4	TRBD1	.
CASSPALVNSPLHF	TGTGCCAGCAGCCCCGCATTAGTTAATTCACCCCTCCACTTT	TRBJ1-6	TRBV7-2	.	few
CASSTHTYGRTYNEQFF	TGTGCCAGCAGTACTCACACTTACGGGCGGACCTACAATGAGCAGTTCTTC	TRBJ2-1	TRBV27	.	.
CSAIPLGPQETQYF	TGCAGTGCCATCCCCTTAGGCCCGCAAGAGACCCAGTACTTC	TRBJ2-5	TRBV20-1	.	.
CASSLLWDGDAKNIQYF	TGTGCCAGCAGCCTCCTTTGGGACGGGGATGCCAAAAACATTCAGTACTTC	TRBJ2-4	TRBV4-2	.	once
CSVVTGGGANVLTF	TGCAGCGTTGTAACAGGGGGTGGGGCCAACGTCCTGACTTTC	TRBJ2-6	TRBV29-1	TRBD1	.
CASSTDTSYEQYF	TGTGCCAGCAGTACAGACACTTCCTACGAGCAGTACTTC	TRBJ2-7	TRBV27	.	few
CATSDITRGGRETQYF	TGTGCCACCAGTGATATAACCAGGGGCGGTAGAGAGACCCAGTACTTC	TRBJ2-5	TRBV24-1	.	.
CASSPDSSAGFRATQYF	TGTGCCAGCAGCCCGGACTCTAGCGCGGGTTTTCGTGCGACCCAGTACTTC	TRBJ2-5	TRBV3-1	.	few
CASIRDRGDTQYF	TGTGCCAGCATCCGGGACAGAGGAGATACGCAGTATTTT	TRBJ2-3	TRBV7-2	TRBD1	.
CASSDGGAWLGNEQFF	TGTGCCAGCAGTGACGGGGGGGCCTGGCTCGGCAATGAGCAGTTCTTC	TRBJ2-1	TRBV6-1	TRBD2	once
CASSLGDRLYEQYF	TGTGCCAGCAGCTTAGGTGACAGACTCTACGAGCAGTACTTC	TRBJ2-7	TRBV13	.	.
CASSLAARGTQYF	TGTGCCAGCAGTTTAGCGGCCCGGGGGACCCAGTACTTC	TRBJ2-5	TRBV12-3/TRBV12-4	.	few
CSARGQGTNSNQPQHF	TGCAGTGCTAGAGGACAGGGGACAAATAGCAATCAGCCCCAGCATTTT	TRBJ1-5	TRBV20-1	TRBD1	.
CASSWSTSGATDTQYF	TGTGCCAGCAGTTGGTCAACTAGCGGGGCCACAGATACGCAGTATTTT	TRBJ2-3	TRBV7-2	TRBD2	.
CASSPGWGRGYTF	TGTGCCAGCAGCCCCGGTTGGGGGCGAGGCTACACCTTC	TRBJ1-2	TRBV7-3	.	.
CSVSIGGRNEQFF	TGCAGCGTTAGTATAGGGGGAAGGAATGAGCAGTTCTTC	TRBJ2-1	TRBV29-1	.	.
CASSPPGISTDTQYF	TGTGCCAGCAGTCCGCCAGGGATTAGCACAGATACGCAGTATTTT	TRBJ2-3	TRBV28	.	.
CATSRVRGNTGELFF	TGTGCCACCAGCAGGGTCAGGGGGAACACCGGGGAGCTGTTTTTT	TRBJ2-2	TRBV15	.	.
CASSPQRAGELFF	TGCGCCAGCAGCCCACAGAGGGCCGGGGAGCTGTTTTTT	TRBJ2-2	TRBV4-3	.	.
CASSQEHGVTQYF	TGCGCCAGCAGCCAAGAGCATGGGGTGACCCAGTACTTC	TRBJ2-5	TRBV4-3	.	once
CASSLRVGHNEQFF	TGCGCCAGCAGCTTGCGGGTGGGACATAATGAGCAGTTCTTC	TRBJ2-1	TRBV5-1	.	.
CSAGGITRSSSYEQYF	TGCAGTGCTGGGGGGATTACAAGGTCCTCCTCCTACGAGCAGTACTTC	TRBJ2-7	TRBV20-1	.	.
CASSSDRNYEQYF	TGCGCCAGCAGCTCCGACAGGAACTACGAGCAGTACTTC	TRBJ2-7	TRBV5-1	.	many
CASSGGVLYNEQFF	TGTGCCAGCAGTGGGGGGGTGCTTTACAATGAGCAGTTCTTC	TRBJ2-1	TRBV6-5	TRBD2	few
CATSDRLAGSQPQYF	TGTGCCACCAGTGATAGACTAGCGGGGTCCCAACCCCAGTACTTC	TRBJ2-4	TRBV24-1	TRBD2	few
CASSLPGQGGLFF	TGCGCCAGCAGCCTACCAGGACAGGGAGGTCTGTTTTTT	TRBJ1-4	TRBV5-1	TRBD1	.
CASSQGLGPDTQYF	TGTGCCAGCAGCCAAGGACTAGGACCAGATACGCAGTATTTT	TRBJ2-3	TRBV4-2	.	few
CASSQDPSGRRGYGYTF	TGTGCCAGCAGCCAAGATCCGTCGGGGCGACGCGGCTATGGCTACACCTTC	TRBJ1-2	TRBV3-1	.	.
CSANPGQGSSYNEQFF	TGCAGTGCTAACCCGGGACAGGGGAGCTCCTACAATGAGCAGTTCTTC	TRBJ2-1	TRBV20-1	TRBD1	.
CASRRQRDTGELFF	TGTGCCAGCAGGCGACAGAGGGACACCGGGGAGCTGTTTTTT	TRBJ2-2	TRBV12-3/TRBV12-4	.	once